The 13 T cell receptor beta chains below all came from one sample that was sequenced in a study of cytomegalovirus exposure and HLA in healthy donors. The primer mix had 60 Vbeta and 13 Jbeta primers. Here immunoSEQ multiplex PCR was the method, and the copy in TCRdb shows in-frame clones only, minus some. In the table there are 90,000 to 140,000 clones, 76% of which are singletons. Sequences were obtained from PBMCs. These receptors came from a man aged 40-50 years in good health and CMV-seropositive.

V and J are TRBV28 and TRBJ1-1; TRBD1 might be the D (6 bases). Trimming shortened V by 2 bases and J by 1 base, and 11 bases separated the two germline ends. The CDR3 is made up of 15 amino acids. Germline V lookup: CDR1 MDHEN, CDR2 SYDVKM. The chain's CDR3 is CASSLRGGPNTEAFF. For the CDR3, the DNA is TGTGCCAGCAGTTTAAGGGGGGGACCGAACACTGAAGCTTTCTTT.

V and J are TRBV30 and TRBJ1-2; the D gene is possibly TRBD1 (6 bases). The V gene's germline CDR1 is GTSNPN and CDR2 SVGIG (reference sequence). Trimming shortened V by 3 bases and J by 4 bases, and 12 bases separated the two germline ends. The CDR3 consists of 13 residues. As DNA, the CDR3 is TGTGCCTGGAGAGGGGGTGTCGGCTATGGCTACACCTTC. Amino acids: CAWRGGVGYGYTF.

This clone was observed a few times. The chain carries TRBV6-5 and TRBJ1-2; tentatively, D is TRBD1 (6 bases). The CDR3 is made up of 11 amino acids. The germline V gene encodes CDR1 MNHEY and CDR2 SVGAGI. V gave up 5 bases and J gave up 8 bases, with 9 bases separating them. In DNA, the CDR3 is TGTGCCAGCAGTAAAGGACAGGGCTACACCTTC. Translated, it gives CASSKGQGYTF.

The V call is TRBV7-9, the J call TRBJ1-2, with D maybe TRBD1 (5 bases). Germline V gives CDR1 SEHNR, CDR2 FQNEAQ (reference sequence). Trimming stripped 5 bases from V and 4 bases from J, with 20 bases between. The CDR3 has 16 amino acids. The CDR3 is CASSRMGGQEGYGYTF. The CDR3 nucleotides read TGTGCCAGCAGCCGAATGGGGGGTCAGGAAGGCTATGGCTACACCTTC.

The chain carries TRBV6-5 and TRBJ1-2; 7 nucleotides line up with TRBD1. The germline gives CDR1 MNHEY, CDR2 SVGAGI. The trim removed 7 bases at V and 7 bases at J, leaving 9 bases unmatched. The length of the CDR3 is 13 residues. The DNA for the CDR3 is TGTGCCAGCAATCCTAGACAGGGCCTTGGCTACACCTTC. Translation: CASNPRQGLGYTF.

The chain is built from TRBV7-3 and TRBJ1-2; no firm D call. This CDR3 is built from 15 residues. The ends were cut back, 3 bases at V and 0 bases at J, with 11 bases in the middle. Germline lookup yields CDR1 SGHTA and CDR2 FQGTGA. The CDR3 nucleotides are TGTGCCAGCAGCTTGGAGACGGGAGCTAACTATGGCTACACCTTC. Translated, it gives CASSLETGANYGYTF. Looking up the rest from reference TRBV7-3 and TRBJ1-2 gives the full variable domain: GAGVSQTPSNKVTEKGKYVELRCDPISGHTALYWYRQSLGQGPEFLIYFQGTGAADDSGLPNDRFFAVRPEGSVSTLKIQRTERGDSAVYLCASSLETGANYGYTFGSGTRLTVV.

The chain carries TRBV6-5 and TRBJ2-3, with 9 bases lining up with TRBD2. The germline V gene encodes CDR1 MNHEY and CDR2 SVGAGI. The CDR3 is made up of 14 amino acids. The ends lost 2 bases at V and 7 bases at J; junction bases unmatched: 4. CDR3 residues: CASSYGLAGYTQYF. The CDR3, as DNA: TGTGCCAGCAGTTACGGCCTAGCGGGATATACGCAGTATTTT.

The chain joins TRBV6-5 to TRBJ1-5, with TRBD1 matching 9 bases. This CDR3 region has 15 residues. J gave up 7 bases and V 5 bases, and 9 bases lay outside the gene matches. CDR1 is MNHEY and CDR2 is SVGAGI in the germline V gene. The CDR3 nucleotides are TGTGCCAGCAGTCCCCAGAGGGACAGGGCCCAGCCCCAGCATTTT. This sequence encodes CASSPQRDRAQPQHF.

V usage is TRBV28 and J usage is TRBJ1-4; D may be TRBD1 (5 bases). Per germline, CDR1 MDHEN and CDR2 SYDVKM. The CDR3 runs 11 residues. V was pared by 7 bases and J by 8 bases, with 8 bases between. CDR3 protein: CASNGGEKLFF. CDR3 in DNA: TGTGCCAGCAACGGGGGGGAAAAACTGTTTTTT.

V gene TRBV25-1 combines with J gene TRBJ1-6; D is perhaps TRBD1 (6 bases). This CDR3 contains 14 residues. The germline CDR1 and CDR2 sequences are MGHDK and SYGVNS. V was shortened by 2 bases and J by 14 bases, with 16 bases between the two germline ends. CDR3 loop: CASSERTGPSTLHF. In DNA form, the CDR3 reads TGTGCCAGCAGTGAACGAACAGGGCCGTCCACCCTCCACTTT.

The chain is built from TRBV30 and TRBJ2-7; 14 nucleotides line up with TRBD2. CDR1 and CDR2 (germline): GTSNPN, SVGIG (reference sequence). V gave up 2 bases and J gave up 6 bases; unmatched junction bases: 6. This CDR3 contains 15 residues. The CDR3 DNA reads as TGTGCCTGGAGTCGGGGACTAGCGGGAGCTGGCGAGCAGTACTTC. This sequence encodes CAWSRGLAGAGEQYF.

The chain links TRBV6-6 to TRBJ1-1; D is uncertain. V gave up 2 bases and J gave up 5 bases, with 6 bases separating them. The CDR3 extends over 12 amino acids. In germline, CDR1 is MNHNY, CDR2 SVGAGI (reference sequence). The CDR3 loop reads CASSYGETEAFF. The DNA of the CDR3 is TGTGCCAGCAGTTACGGTGAGACTGAAGCTTTCTTT.

The chain employs TRBV30 and TRBJ2-1; 11 bases agree with TRBD2. This CDR3 contains 16 residues. J lost 4 bases, V lost 3 bases, and 8 bases had no gene match. From germline, CDR1 is GTSNPN and CDR2 SVGIG (reference sequence). The CDR3 spells CAWSRSGRGGYNEQFF. CDR3 DNA: TGTGCCTGGAGCCGTAGCGGGAGGGGGGGGTACAATGAGCAGTTCTTC.